A single sample gave rise to the 31 T cell receptor beta chains below, sequenced in a study of blood T cells in healthy people across ages. Sample-barcoded 5' priming and a J-beta primer mix drove a second PCR of roughly 6 to 12 cycles. TCRdb reanalysed the 5' RACE reads using MiXCR and keeps one entry per CDR3 protein. The top ten clones hold around 40% of a sample with around 750,000 distinct CDR3 sequences, about 53% of them seen once. Sequencing was performed on blood. The receptors come from a man aged 80 or over in good health.

This sequence joins TRBV3-1 and TRBJ2-1; 11 nucleotides align to TRBD2. The V segment lost 0 bases and the J segment 6 bases; nucleotides outside the gene matches: 10. CDR1 and CDR2 from the germline V gene are LGHDT and YNNKEL (reference sequence). The CDR3 has 18 residues. The CDR3 here is CASSQDLLIGTSGNEQFF. In DNA form, the CDR3 reads TGTGCCAGCAGCCAAGATCTGTTAATAGGGACTAGCGGCAATGAGCAGTTCTTC.

Notes on this clonotype: This may be a read error: a much more frequent sequence differs by one nucleotide. The chain combines TRBV29-1 with TRBJ2-2, with D perhaps being TRBD1 or TRBD2 (5 bases each). The CDR3 has 14 residues. CDR1 and CDR2 (germline): SQVTM, ANQGSEA. Trimming stripped 7 bases from V and 6 bases from J, with 18 bases between. The CDR3 reads CSAGKGSDAGELFF. CDR3 in DNA: TGCAGCGCTGGGAAGGGGAGTGACGCCGGGGAGCTGTTTTTT.

The chain carries TRBV7-2 and TRBJ2-7, with D possibly TRBD2 on 5 matching bases. Near its end, the DNA agrees better with TRBJ2-5, so the J call may be wrong. Germline V gene data show CDR1 as SGHTA and CDR2 as FQGNSA. CDR3 length: 14 amino acids. The CDR3 DNA is TGTGCCAGCAGCTCCGGACGGGGAAGAGAGACCCAGTACTTC. It translates to CASSSGRGRETQYF.

The rearrangement links TRBV25-1 to TRBJ1-6; D call uncertain. The CDR3 has 13 amino acids. Germline V gives CDR1 MGHDK, CDR2 SYGVNS. The V gene lost 8 bases and the J gene lost 9 bases, with 14 bases spanning the gap. CDR3 DNA: TGTGCCAGCCGTCAGGCAGAAAGTTCACCCCTCCACTTT. It specifies CASRQAESSPLHF.

In its sample, this clonotype was seen many times. The V gene is TRBV15, the J gene TRBJ2-3; no clear D gene. Germline V gene sequence: CDR1 LNHNV, CDR2 YYDKDF (reference sequence). CDR3 length equals 13 residues. V lost 0 bases and J 4 bases, leaving 5 bases between the germline ends. In nucleotides, the CDR3 is TGTGCCACCAGCAGAGATTCCCCAGATACGCAGTATTTT. Translation gives CATSRDSPDTQYF.

CDR3 bases: TGTGCCAGCAGCCCACAGCCACTAGCGGGAGTCTCCAATGAGCAGTTCTTC. Translating gives CASSPQPLAGVSNEQFF. The rearrangement uses TRBV7-3 and TRBJ2-1; 11 bases match TRBD2. V lost 5 bases and J lost 6; bases outside the gene matches: 12. Looked up from germline, CDR1 is SGHTA and CDR2 is FQGTGA. CDR3 size: 17 residues.

The DNA for the CDR3 is TGTGCCAGCAGCTTAGACGCGGGGGCCCAGGTTTACGAGCAGTACTTC. Encoded protein: CASSLDAGAQVYEQYF. This chain connects TRBV7-2 to TRBJ2-5; possibly TRBD2 for D (7 bases). The DNA end favors TRBJ2-7, so the J call may be wrong. Per the germline V gene, CDR1 is SGHTA and CDR2 is FQGNSA. The CDR3 runs 16 residues.

The rearrangement joins TRBV28 to TRBJ2-5; maybe TRBD1 (6 bases). V dropped 8 bases and J dropped 2 bases, with 12 bases sitting between them. Per germline, CDR1 MDHEN and CDR2 SYDVKM. The CDR3 is 13 amino acids. The CDR3 DNA follows: TGTGCCAGCGGAAATAGGGGGCAAGAGACCCAGTACTTC. This gives the protein CASGNRGQETQYF.

For the CDR3, the DNA is TGCAGTGCTAGACCACAGGGAAGGTACAATGAGCAGTTCTTC. It codes for CSARPQGRYNEQFF. The chain combines TRBV20-1 with TRBJ2-1; TRBD1 might be the D (6 bases). This CDR3 spans 14 amino acids. Per the germline V gene, CDR1 is DFQATT and CDR2 is SNEGSKA (reference sequence). V was pared by 2 bases and J by 4 bases, with 12 bases between.

The sample holds many counts of this clonotype. The V call is TRBV11-1, the J call TRBJ2-7; D is perhaps TRBD1 (6 bases). This CDR3 contains 12 residues. CDR1 SGHAT and CDR2 FQDESV come from the germline V gene (reference sequence). The germline V and J ends were trimmed by 3 bases and 6 bases, with 9 bases remaining between them. The CDR3 region has the DNA TGTGCCAGCAGCTTGGACAGCGTCGAGCAGTACTTC. This encodes CASSLDSVEQYF.

The J gene is TRBJ2-5, the V gene TRBV12-3 or TRBV12-4; a possible D gene is TRBD2 (5 bases). V was cut by 7 bases and J by 11 bases, with 23 bases left in between. CDR3 length equals 14 residues. CDR3 amino acids: CASTLRRAGDEQYF. CDR3 DNA: TGTGCCAGCACTCTCCGGCGGGCCGGCGATGAGCAGTACTTC.

The CDR3 region has the DNA TGTGCCAGCAGCTTTAAAGGACAGAGATCCTACGAGCAGTACTTC. Amino acid sequence: CASSFKGQRSYEQYF. The chain employs TRBV5-4 and TRBJ2-7; weak D call: TRBD1 (6 bases). The CDR3 is made up of 15 amino acids. Germline V lookup: CDR1 SGHNT, CDR2 YYREEE (reference sequence). The V end lost 2 bases, the J end lost 1 base, and 13 bases lay between the germline ends.

This clonotype was recorded at least ten times. The chain carries TRBV2 and TRBJ2-7; D perhaps matches TRBD1 (5 bases). V lost 7 bases and J lost 3, with 19 bases in between. Germline V CDR1 and CDR2: SNHLY, FYNNEI. The CDR3 contains 15 residues. The CDR3 loop reads CASKIRQSSIYEQYF. The CDR3 nucleotides read TGTGCCAGCAAGATCAGACAGTCGTCCATCTACGAGCAGTACTTC.

The gene calls are TRBV6-5 and TRBJ2-4; TRBD1 matches at 8 bases. Gene TRBJ2-7 matches the end of the DNA better, so the J call may be wrong. Germline V gene sequence: CDR1 MNHEY, CDR2 SVGAGI. The CDR3 has 15 residues. CDR3 in DNA: TGTGCCAGCAGTCCCTGGACAGGGATCGCCTACGAGCAGTACTTC. This sequence encodes CASSPWTGIAYEQYF.

This clonotype was counted a few times. This chain joins TRBV20-1 and TRBJ2-3, with D unresolved. Germline CDR1 and CDR2: DFQATT and SNEGSKA (reference sequence). The CDR3 extends over 15 amino acids. The germline V and J ends were trimmed by 6 bases and 2 bases, with 18 bases remaining between them. CDR3 sequence reads: CSAVDLEEYTDTQYF. DNA for the CDR3: TGCAGTGCCGTCGACCTTGAGGAATACACAGATACGCAGTATTTT.

This clonotype was detected once. The chain combines TRBV4-2 with TRBJ2-7; 9 bases are a match to TRBD2. V shed 0 bases and J 5 bases; nucleotides not matched to a gene: 11. This CDR3 has 17 amino acids. CDR1 and CDR2 from the germline V gene are LGHNA and YNFKEQ. CDR3 in amino acids: CASSQDGSGSALNEQYF. The DNA for the CDR3 is TGTGCCAGCAGCCAAGATGGTAGCGGGAGTGCCCTGAACGAGCAGTACTTC.

The gene calls are TRBV12-3 or TRBV12-4 and TRBJ2-5; D assignment may be TRBD1 or TRBD2 (5 bases each). Deletions cut 6 bases from V and 11 bases from J, with 19 bases between. The CDR3 runs 13 residues. The CDR3 coding sequence is TGTGCCAGCAGAACCGGGACCCCATTAAAGCAGTACTTC. Encoded protein: CASRTGTPLKQYF.

This clonotype was observed a few times. This sequence joins TRBV29-1 and TRBJ2-1; D may correspond to TRBD1 or TRBD2 (5 bases each). V was cut by 4 bases and J by 0 bases, with 10 bases left in between. Germline V gene sequence: CDR1 SQVTM, CDR2 ANQGSEA. The CDR3 has 14 residues. The CDR3 nucleotides read TGCAGCGTTGGAGGGGCGCTCTCCTACAATGAGCAGTTCTTC. It is translated as CSVGGALSYNEQFF.

The chain carries TRBV25-1 and TRBJ2-1; D is unresolved. Germline values: CDR1 MGHDK, CDR2 SYGVNS. The CDR3 is 11 residues long. Trimming stripped 4 bases from V and 8 bases from J, with 6 bases between. The CDR3 DNA reads TGTGCCAGCAGTGCTGGAGATGAGCAGTTCTTC. This encodes CASSAGDEQFF.

This rearrangement joins TRBV20-1 to TRBJ2-1, with D possibly being TRBD1 (5 bases). Trimming shortened V by 0 bases and J by 4 bases, and 16 bases separated the two germline ends. The CDR3 loop spans 16 amino acids. CDR1 DFQATT and CDR2 SNEGSKA come from the germline V gene (reference sequence). This CDR3 is CSARDSTGRAYNEQFF. As DNA, the CDR3 is TGCAGTGCTAGAGATTCTACAGGTCGAGCTTACAATGAGCAGTTCTTC.

This clonotype was detected a few times. CDR3 protein: CASSFPNQETQYF. The CDR3 nucleotides read TGTGCCAGCAGTTTTCCCAACCAAGAGACCCAGTACTTC. The chain uses TRBV12-3 or TRBV12-4 and TRBJ2-5; D not certain. Trimming stripped 3 bases from V and 0 bases from J, with 5 bases between. The CDR3 is made up of 13 amino acids.

The chain joins TRBV14 to TRBJ2-6; 8 positions match TRBD2. After removal of 3 bases from V and 0 bases from J, the junction contained 10 bases not matched to a gene. Per germline, CDR1 SGHDN and CDR2 FVKESK. CDR3 size: 19 residues. This CDR3 reads CASSHWTSPTHSGANVLTF. In nucleotides, the CDR3 is TGTGCCAGCAGCCATTGGACTAGCCCAACACACTCTGGGGCCAACGTCCTGACTTTC.

The rearrangement joins TRBV20-1 to TRBJ2-7; possible D gene TRBD2, 6 bases. This CDR3 is 14 amino acids long. Germline V lookup: CDR1 DFQATT, CDR2 SNEGSKA (reference sequence). V dropped 6 bases and J dropped 1 base, with 16 bases sitting between them. The CDR3 is CSASSGTASYEQYF. For the CDR3, the DNA is TGCAGTGCGTCCTCCGGGACTGCTTCCTACGAGCAGTACTTC.

The chain employs TRBV14 and TRBJ2-2; TRBD2 matches at 12 bases. From germline, CDR1 is SGHDN and CDR2 FVKESK. The CDR3 covers 18 residues. The V and J ends lost 4 bases and 5 bases, in that order; junction bases with no gene match: 11. The CDR3 sequence: CASSLFNPTSGRTGELFF. The CDR3 nucleotides read TGTGCCAGCAGCCTCTTCAACCCTACTAGCGGGAGGACCGGGGAGCTGTTTTTT.

Of note for this clonotype: One end of the junction is discordant with germline, which a read error may explain. The chain is built from TRBV6-1 and TRBJ2-3; D is unresolved. CDR1 is MNHNS and CDR2 is SASEGT in the germline V gene. CDR3 length: 22 residues. The DNA for the CDR3 is TGTGCCAGCAGGGAAGGGTTATTAGTTTCTACTAAACCCGACAAGTCCACAGATACGCAGTATTTT. Translated, it gives CASREGLLVSTKPDKSTDTQYF.

The count of this clonotype is one. This chain uses TRBV20-1 with TRBJ1-5; 7 bases are a match to TRBD1. Germline V gene data show CDR1 as DFQATT and CDR2 as SNEGSKA (reference sequence). V shed 5 bases, J shed 3 bases, and the junction held 7 bases outside the gene matches. The CDR3 extends over 14 amino acids. The CDR3 sequence is CSAGRQGINQPQHF. In DNA form, the CDR3 reads TGCAGTGCTGGGAGACAGGGCATCAATCAGCCCCAGCATTTT.

The chain combines TRBV29-1 with TRBJ2-1, with 9 bases fitting TRBD2. Germline CDR1 is SQVTM and CDR2 is ANQGSEA. The CDR3 runs to 15 residues. The J segment lost 2 bases and the V segment lost 4 bases, leaving 6 bases of the junction unmatched. CDR3 sequence: CSVVEAGGPYNEQFF. CDR3 nucleotides: TGCAGCGTTGTGGAAGCGGGAGGTCCCTACAATGAGCAGTTCTTC.

On this clonotype itself: A single base separates this from a much larger clone, so it may be a read error. The chain uses TRBV20-1 and TRBJ2-1, with 10 bases lining up with TRBD2. The CDR3 has 16 amino acids. Germline CDR1 is DFQATT and CDR2 is SNEGSKA (reference sequence). Trimming removed 1 base from V and 4 bases from J; junction bases left unmatched: 7. The CDR3 sequence: CSARGISGRAYNEQFF. The CDR3 DNA reads TGCAGTGCTAGAGGTATAAGCGGGAGGGCTTACAATGAGCAGTTCTTC.

V and J are TRBV12-3 or TRBV12-4 and TRBJ2-7; D unclear. Trimming took off 6 bases at V and 2 bases at J, with 11 bases between the two ends. There are 13 residues in the CDR3. The CDR3 DNA follows: TGTGCCAGCAGCCGAGTACCACCCTACGAGCAGTACTTC. Its translation is CASSRVPPYEQYF.

The CDR3 region has the DNA TGTGCCAGCGCGACTCGGAGCGAGCAGTACTTC. This sequence encodes CASATRSEQYF. The J gene is TRBJ2-7, the V gene TRBV6-2 or TRBV6-3; no firm D call. Trimming took off 8 bases at V and 6 bases at J, with 11 bases between the two ends. CDR3 length: 11 residues. Germline CDR1 reads MNHEY; CDR2 reads SVGEGT.

Here the CDR3 DNA reads TGTGCCAGCACCACCGGACACGAGCAGTACTTC. It encodes CASTTGHEQYF. The chain couples TRBV12-3 or TRBV12-4 to TRBJ2-7; D is ambiguous. This CDR3 region has 11 residues. The germline V and J ends were trimmed by 7 bases and 5 bases, with 9 bases remaining between them.